A selection of T cell receptor beta chains follows, all from one sample in a study of OX40 agonist ivuxolimab in advanced cancers. Data came from immunoSEQ multiplex PCR; TCRdb stores just in-frame clones and leaves some out. The table shows 65,000 or so clones, with approximately 90% occurring only once. The input for sequencing was CD4+ or CD8+ T cells sorted from blood, taken in a trial of the OX40 agonist ivuxolimab. The receptors originated from an adult with an advanced solid tumor such as melanoma, head and neck, liver or kidney cancer. The CDR3 runs from the conserved cysteine through the conserved F or W. D genes are given only for firm matches. Expanded clones are given a class, and other clones once, few, many or no size at all.

clone_size j_call v_call d_call cdr3_nt cdr3_aa
. TRBJ1-5 TRBV15 . TGTGCCACCAGCAGGGCAGGGAGAGGCCAGCCCCAGCATTTT CATSRAGRGQPQHF
. TRBJ1-2 TRBV7-9 TRBD1 TGTGCCAGCAGCCACCCGACAGGGCACCGGGGCTACACCTTC CASSHPTGHRGYTF
. TRBJ2-3 TRBV7-6 . TGTGCCAGCAAGGTTAGCGCGAGCACAGATACGCAGTATTTT CASKVSASTDTQYF
. TRBJ2-4 TRBV5-4 TRBD2 TGTGCCAGCAGCTTCTCTAGCGGGGGGGTATGGAGCAAAAACATTCAGTACTTC CASSFSSGGVWSKNIQYF
. TRBJ2-5 TRBV11-1 TRBD1 TGTGCCAGCAGGGACCCGGGACAGCTTCAAGAGACCCAGTACTTC CASRDPGQLQETQYF
. TRBJ1-1 TRBV27 TRBD1 TGTGCCAGCAGTTTGACAGGGGGGAGCACTGAAGCTTTCTTT CASSLTGGSTEAFF
. TRBJ2-5 TRBV4-2 TRBD1 TGTGCCAGCAGCCCGGGACAGCAAGAGACCCAGTACTTC CASSPGQQETQYF
once TRBJ2-7 TRBV25-1 TRBD2 TGTGCCAGCAGGCCTAGCGGGAGCTACGAGCAGTACTTC CASRPSGSYEQYF
. TRBJ1-1 TRBV19 TRBD1 TGTGCCAGTAGTATCCAGGGGGACACCCAGGACGGTGAAGCTTTCTTT CASSIQGDTQDGEAFF
. TRBJ1-3 TRBV18 . TGTGCCAGCTCACCCCCGGGGCTGAGCTCTGGAAACACCATATATTTT CASSPPGLSSGNTIYF
. TRBJ2-5 TRBV30 . TGTGCCTGGAGTGTACTACAGGGTAGCGTGACCCAGTACTTC CAWSVLQGSVTQYF
. TRBJ1-2 TRBV19 . TGTGCCAGTAGTGAAGGCGAGTTCTATGGCTACACCTTC CASSEGEFYGYTF
. TRBJ1-4 TRBV7-2 . TGTGCCAGCAGGATTTGGGCAGGGGAAAAACTGTTTTTT CASRIWAGEKLFF
. TRBJ2-1 TRBV7-9 . TGTGCCAGCAGCTTAATGAGCTCCTACAATGAGCAGTTCTTC CASSLMSSYNEQFF
. TRBJ2-3 TRBV5-1 . TGCGCCAGCAGCTTGGGGGACGGTAGCACAGATACGCAGTATTTT CASSLGDGSTDTQYF
. TRBJ1-1 TRBV27 . TGTGCCAGCAGGAGTTATTTGGCTGAAGCTTTCTTT CASRSYLAEAFF
. TRBJ1-6 TRBV6-5 . TGTGCCAGCAGTTACTCGTCTAGCTCCTATAATTCACCCCTCCACTTT CASSYSSSSYNSPLHF
. TRBJ1-1 TRBV2 TRBD1 TGTGCCAGCAGAGACAGGGGAGATTACACTGAAGCTTTCTTT CASRDRGDYTEAFF
. TRBJ1-3 TRBV15 . TGTGCCACCAGCAGAGTGGCCGGGATCTCTGGAAACACCATATATTTT CATSRVAGISGNTIYF
. TRBJ1-5 TRBV18 . TGTGCCAGCTCACCAGGGTCGGATCAGCCCCAGCATTTT CASSPGSDQPQHF